This T cell receptor (beta chain) was profiled in a study of cytomegalovirus exposure and HLA in healthy donors. Note on this clone: Its antigen is undetermined.

Study-wide results and limits: A link between a missense DCLRE1C variant and TCR beta V- and J-gene trimming emerged from a later analysis.

The CDR3 contains 15 residues. From germline, CDR1 is SGHNT and CDR2 YENEEA. Losses at the gene ends were 4 bases for V and 8 bases for J; bases not matched to a gene: 6. The PCR made use of 60 Vbeta and 13 Jbeta primers. Using immunoSEQ multiplex PCR, the repertoire was profiled, and TCRdb retains in-frame clones only, with some absent. This repertoire includes just over 200,000 clones. This TCR derives from a girl aged 2-15 years in good health and CMV-seropositive. The rearrangement links TRBV11-3 to TRBJ2-1, with TRBD1 identical over 12 bases. Sequencing was done on a sample of PBMCs. The CDR3 region has the DNA TGTGCCAGCAGCTCAGGGACAGGGGGCGGCGATGAGCAGTTCTTC. Translation gives CASSSGTGGGDEQFF. Supplemented by reference TRBV11-3 and TRBJ2-1, the full variable domain reads EAGVVQSPRYKIIEKKQPVAFWCNPISGHNTLYWYLQNLGQGPELLIRYENEEAVDDSQLPKDRFSAERLKGVDSTLKIQPAELGDSAVYLCASSSGTGGGDEQFFGPGTRLTVL.